Described below is a single TCR beta chain sequence and its context. What it binds is not known. Germline lookup yields CDR1 MNHEY and CDR2 SMNVEV (reference sequence). V lost 4 bases and J lost 6; bases outside the gene matches: 18. This CDR3 is 18 amino acids long. Peripheral blood genomic DNA, not sorted cells or RNA, was the template. The entry originates in a study of T cell repertoires in aging, cancer and after chemotherapy. In the study overall: The whole study produced a dataset of some 9 million TCR reads.

Findings and limits, study-wide: Compared with age-matched healthy donors, untreated hematological or solid cancer patients showed higher blood TCR clonality. The repertoire data cannot show anything about immunological memory following chemotherapy.

A mixed TRB-A/B primer pool amplified rearranged TRB by multiplex touch-down PCR. Each CDR3 protein is one row after TCRdb ran MiXCR on the multiplex PCR reads. The sample carries 2,000 or so distinct CDR3 sequences, roughly a sixth recorded once. The chain recombines TRBV27 with TRBJ2-3; 8 bases match TRBD2. The material sequenced was blood. The receptor was derived from a human donor with a solid tumor. This CDR3 is CASSYRPGRAGAPDTQYF. The CDR3 DNA is TGTGCCAGCAGTTACCGCCCCGGGAGAGCGGGAGCACCGGATACGCAGTATTTT.